This T cell receptor (beta chain) was sequenced during a study of cytomegalovirus exposure and HLA in healthy donors. The CDR3 covers 11 residues. CDR1 is MDHEN and CDR2 is SYDVKM in the germline V gene. Regarding the study as a whole: A later analysis appeared to link common viral pathogens to several of the most significant clusters.

The primer mix had 60 Vbeta and 13 Jbeta primers. Profiled with immunoSEQ multiplex PCR; TCRdb holds only in-frame clones, not every one. The repertoire includes around 100,000 clones, over 9% of them detected once, and 5.8% sits in the top ten. Of note for this clone: Its antigen remains unknown. The junction and the germline gene differ at one end; a read error may be behind it.

The sample consisted of PBMCs. The chain joins TRBV28 to TRBJ2-7; 7 bases are a match to TRBD1. The clonotype comes from a man in his forties in good health and CMV-seropositive. CDR3 in DNA: TGTGCCAGCAGTTTAACAGGGGAATGGAACTTC. Its translation is CASSLTGEWNF.